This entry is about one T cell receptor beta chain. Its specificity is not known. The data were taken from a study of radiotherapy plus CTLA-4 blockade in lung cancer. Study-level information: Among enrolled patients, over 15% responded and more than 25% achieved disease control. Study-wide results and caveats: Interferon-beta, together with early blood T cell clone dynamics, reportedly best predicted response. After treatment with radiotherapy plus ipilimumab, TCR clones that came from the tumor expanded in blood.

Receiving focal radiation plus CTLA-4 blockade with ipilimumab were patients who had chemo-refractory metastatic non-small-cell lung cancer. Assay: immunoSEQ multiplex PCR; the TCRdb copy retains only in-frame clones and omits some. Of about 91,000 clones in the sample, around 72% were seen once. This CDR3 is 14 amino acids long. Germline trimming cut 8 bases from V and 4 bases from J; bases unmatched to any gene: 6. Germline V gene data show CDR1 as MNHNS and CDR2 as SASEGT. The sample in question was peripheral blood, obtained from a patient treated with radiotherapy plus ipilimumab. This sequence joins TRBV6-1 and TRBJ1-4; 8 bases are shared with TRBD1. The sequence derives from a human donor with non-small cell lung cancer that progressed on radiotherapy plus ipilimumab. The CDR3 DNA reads TGTGCCAGCGGGCAGGGGGCTTTTAATGAAAAACTGTTTTTT. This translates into CASGQGAFNEKLFF.